The present T cell receptor beta chain was sequenced within a study of early T cells in non-severe SARS-CoV-2 infection. For the study at large: Sequencing of unsorted whole blood was done on bulk RNA, leaving chains unpaired. Study results and caveats: Database matching using VDJdb favored anti-spike CD8 responses, with private and CD4 specificities left missing.

Worth noting for this clonotype: Its target is not known.

Individual cDNA molecules were tagged with unique molecular identifiers. One entry per CDR3 protein, called by TCRdb with MiXCR from the 5' RACE reads. Among around 70,000 distinct CDR3 sequences listed, roughly an eighth were seen once. Trimming removed 4 bases from V and 3 bases from J; junction bases left unmatched: 8. This CDR3 has 14 residues. Germline V lookup: CDR1 DFQATT, CDR2 SNEGSKA (reference sequence). The receptor was isolated from an adult who was a healthcare worker with PCR-confirmed SARS-CoV-2 infection or an uninfected control (not recorded which). The rearrangement links TRBV20-1 to TRBJ1-2; 7 bases map to TRBD1. Sequencing was done on a sample of whole blood. The CDR3: CSATQGQPDYGYTF. The DNA of the CDR3 is TGCAGTGCTACCCAGGGACAGCCAGACTATGGCTACACCTTC.